This T cell receptor beta chain was sequenced for a study of T cell responses to AZD1222 COVID-19 vaccine. Trimming pared 7 bases from V and 0 bases from J, leaving 15 bases between. The CDR3 covers 16 residues. The germline CDR1 and CDR2 sequences are LNHDA and SQIVND (reference sequence). Regarding this clone: What it binds is not known.

Findings and caveats of the study: Repertoires were obtained solely post-peak T cell response. A rise in Spike-specific TCR breadth and depth followed two AZD1222 doses. Unmutated variant regions are reportedly the target of nearly half of TCRs that are spike-specific. Vaccine-associated CD4 TCRs spanned spike, dominant at 160-218 and 743-854.

TCRdb's table, derived via immunoSEQ multiplex PCR, lists solely in-frame clones and lacks some. The sample lists about 150,000 clones; about 90% were seen once. V is TRBV19 and J is TRBJ2-2; D possibly uses TRBD1 or TRBD2 (7 bases each). The starting material was peripheral blood, obtained 28 days after the second AZD1222 dose. The sequence came from an adult who received the AZD1222 COVID-19 vaccine. This CDR3 is CASKRDSGPNTGELFF. Here the CDR3 DNA reads TGTGCCAGTAAGCGGGACAGCGGACCGAACACCGGGGAGCTGTTTTTT.